This passage covers 15 T cell receptor beta chains from one sample sequenced in a study of blood T cell repertoires in COVID-19. Profiled with immunoSEQ multiplex PCR; TCRdb holds only in-frame clones, not every one. The sample consists of about 230,000 clones, around 88% of them appearing once. Sequencing input: peripheral blood. These receptors were collected from a man aged 80 or over with acute or convalescent COVID-19.

The chain is built from TRBV24-1 and TRBJ2-7, with 8 bases fitting TRBD1. With 5 bases clipped from V and 3 bases from J, the junction kept 5 bases outside the gene matches. This CDR3 is 14 amino acids long. Germline CDR1 and CDR2: KGHDR and SFDVKD. The CDR3 is CATSGGTGLYEQYF. The CDR3 nucleotides read TGTGCCACCAGTGGGGGGACAGGCCTCTACGAGCAGTACTTC.

The rearrangement uses TRBV15 and TRBJ1-3, with a possible D match to TRBD1 (5 bases). The CDR3 extends over 17 amino acids. Trimming took 3 bases from V and 0 from J, leaving 15 bases between them. Germline CDR1 and CDR2: LNHNV and YYDKDF (reference sequence). CDR3 bases: TGTGCCACCAGCAGGATGTCGCGGGGGAGCTCTGGAAACACCATATATTTT. It codes for CATSRMSRGSSGNTIYF.

This rearrangement joins TRBV3-1 (or the pseudogene TRBV3-2) to TRBJ2-1, with 7 bases fitting TRBD2. This CDR3 region has 15 residues. Looked up from germline, CDR1 is LGHDT and CDR2 is YNNKEL (reference sequence). V trimming: 4 bases; J trimming: 1 base; junction bases outside the gene matches: 4. CDR3 residues: CASSPGGGSYNEQFF. The CDR3 DNA is TGTGCCAGCAGCCCTGGGGGAGGGTCCTACAATGAGCAGTTCTTC.

This chain connects TRBV30 to TRBJ2-7, with D possibly TRBD2 on 5 matching bases. Per germline, CDR1 GTSNPN and CDR2 SVGIG (reference sequence). This CDR3 has 13 amino acids. Trimming took off 0 bases at V and 3 bases at J, with 9 bases between the two ends. The CDR3 protein is CAWSVLRGYEQYF. CDR3 sequence (DNA): TGTGCCTGGAGTGTTCTACGGGGCTACGAGCAGTACTTC.

This clone has only a few counts. This rearrangement joins TRBV5-1 to TRBJ2-1; TRBD1 aligns across 7 bases. The V gene's germline CDR1 is SGHRS and CDR2 YFSETQ. The CDR3 loop spans 16 amino acids. Germline trimming cut 0 bases from V and 1 base from J; bases unmatched to any gene: 4. CDR3 in DNA: TGCGCCAGCAGCTTGGTGGACAGGATTTCCTACAATGAGCAGTTCTTC. It yields the protein CASSLVDRISYNEQFF.

The V gene is TRBV2, the J gene TRBJ2-3; 9 nucleotides match TRBD2. The CDR3 totals 17 residues. Germline V gene sequence: CDR1 SNHLY, CDR2 FYNNEI. J was trimmed by 1 base and V by 8 bases; bases with no gene match: 13. In DNA form, the CDR3 reads TGTGCCAGCCACCCAGTTGGCGGGGGGGCCCGCACAGATACGCAGTATTTT. Its translation is CASHPVGGGARTDTQYF.

This clone was seen only a few times. This chain uses TRBV19 with TRBJ1-6, with 7 bases lining up with TRBD1. With 9 bases clipped from V and 3 bases from J, the junction kept 2 bases outside the gene matches. There are 13 residues in the CDR3. From germline, CDR1 is LNHDA and CDR2 SQIVND (reference sequence). The CDR3 DNA sequence: TGTGCCAGCCAGGGGGTCTATAATTCACCCCTCCACTTT. This codes for CASQGVYNSPLHF.

There are a few counts of this clone. V gene TRBV5-1 combines with J gene TRBJ2-7; the match to TRBD1 covers 9 bases. Per the germline V gene, CDR1 is SGHRS and CDR2 is YFSETQ. The CDR3 sequence is 15 residues long. The junction had 6 bases not matched to a gene; V was cut back by 3 bases and J by 2 bases. CDR3 DNA: TGCGCCAGCAGCTGGGGGGACAGGGCTGCCTACGAGCAGTACTTC. It specifies CASSWGDRAAYEQYF.

J is TRBJ2-1 and V is TRBV30; D is possibly TRBD2 (5 bases). Deletions cut 3 bases from V and 3 bases from J, with 12 bases between. The germline gives CDR1 GTSNPN, CDR2 SVGIG (reference sequence). This CDR3 comprises 14 residues. CDR3 loop: CAWRSLAVYNEQFF. DNA of the CDR3: TGTGCCTGGAGAAGTCTAGCTGTCTACAATGAGCAGTTCTTC.

The chain combines TRBV27 with TRBJ2-7, with D tentatively TRBD1 (5 bases). This CDR3 has 14 amino acids. Deletions cut 5 bases from V and 0 bases from J, with 11 bases between. Germline CDR1 and CDR2: MNHEY and SMNVEV (reference sequence). CDR3 protein: CASSPGSSSYEQYF. The CDR3 DNA reads as TGTGCCAGCAGTCCAGGGTCGAGCTCCTACGAGCAGTACTTC.

The J gene is TRBJ2-1, the V gene TRBV18; TRBD2 agrees at 8 bases. Per the germline V gene, CDR1 is KGHSH and CDR2 is LQKENI. Unmatched junction bases numbered 8, after V lost 6 bases and J lost 7 bases. The CDR3 contains 14 residues. This chain's CDR3 is CASSPGLGRNEQFF. DNA of the CDR3: TGTGCCAGCTCGCCGGGACTAGGCAGGAATGAGCAGTTCTTC. Full variable domain (missing parts from reference TRBV18 and TRBJ2-1): NAGVMQNPRHLVRRRGQEARLRCSPMKGHSHVYWYRQLPEEGLKFMVYLQKENIIDESGMPKERFSAEFPKEGPSILRIQQVVRGDSAAYFCASSPGLGRNEQFFGPGTRLTVL.

The chain couples TRBV19 to TRBJ1-2; TRBD1 agrees at 10 bases. Germline CDR1 reads LNHDA; CDR2 reads SQIVND (reference sequence). The V gene end was trimmed by 4 bases and the J gene end by 5 bases; junction bases not matched to a gene: 10. The CDR3 extends over 16 amino acids. In DNA form, the CDR3 reads TGTGCCAGTAGTAGGAACCGACAGGGGGCAGCGTATGGCTACACCTTC. This codes for CASSRNRQGAAYGYTF. The complete variable domain, with remaining parts taken from reference TRBV19 and TRBJ1-2, reads DGGITQSPKYLFRKEGQNVTLSCEQNLNHDAMYWYRQDPGQGLRLIYYSQIVNDFQKGDIAEGYSVSREKKESFPLTVTSAQKNPTAFYLCASSRNRQGAAYGYTFGSGTRLTVV.

This clone came up once. The chain employs TRBV28 and TRBJ2-7; 10 bases agree with TRBD2. The CDR3 spans 15 residues. Trimming at V came to 6 bases and at J to 1 base, leaving 6 bases not matched to a gene. Germline V gene data show CDR1 as MDHEN and CDR2 as SYDVKM. The CDR3 reads CASRRQREGSYEQYF. CDR3 DNA sequence: TGTGCCAGCAGACGCCAGCGGGAGGGTTCCTACGAGCAGTACTTC.

The CDR3 DNA reads as TGTGCCACCAGTGATTCTAAGGACAGGGGATTTCTTAAGTCGGAGACCCAGTACTTC. Translated, it gives CATSDSKDRGFLKSETQYF. The rearrangement joins TRBV24-1 to TRBJ2-5, with 9 nucleotides matching TRBD1. The trim removed 2 bases at V and 5 bases at J, leaving 17 bases unmatched. The CDR3 spans 19 residues. Per germline, CDR1 KGHDR and CDR2 SFDVKD.

CDR3: CASSLSGDRNTEAFF. In DNA form, the CDR3 reads TGCGCCAGCAGCTTGTCCGGGGATCGGAACACTGAAGCTTTCTTT. The J gene is TRBJ1-1, the V gene TRBV5-1, with D unclear. Trimming removed 1 base at V and 1 base at J, with 11 bases between. The CDR3 loop spans 15 amino acids. Germline values: CDR1 SGHRS, CDR2 YFSETQ.